Below are 29 T cell receptor beta chains sequenced from a single sample in a study of glioma-infiltrating T cells after dendritic cell vaccination. Time point noted: after dendritic cell vaccination, including at tumor progression/relapse. Assay: immunoSEQ multiplex PCR; the TCRdb copy retains only in-frame clones and omits some. The sample has more than 95,000 clones; 65% to 85% are singletons. The sequenced sample was blood, obtained after dendritic cell vaccination. Every receptor here comes from a human donor with glioblastoma.

The chain joins TRBV2 to TRBJ2-7, with 10 bases matching TRBD2. This CDR3 spans 15 amino acids. From germline, CDR1 is SNHLY and CDR2 FYNNEI. The V segment lost 6 bases and the J segment 3 bases; nucleotides outside the gene matches: 8. CDR3 sequence reads: CASSRGTSAYYEQYF. The CDR3 DNA sequence: TGTGCCAGCAGCCGTGGGACTAGCGCTTACTACGAGCAGTACTTC.

A few counts support this clone. The chain carries TRBV4-2 and TRBJ1-2; D remains unclear. Germline V gene data show CDR1 as LGHNA and CDR2 as YNFKEQ. The V end was cut by 0 bases, the J end by 5 bases, with 13 bases between. CDR3 length: 15 amino acids. The CDR3 DNA reads as TGTGCCAGCAGCCAAGATAATACGGGAGAGTATGGCTACACCTTC. Translated, it gives CASSQDNTGEYGYTF.

V gene TRBV2 combines with J gene TRBJ2-7; 9 nucleotides match TRBD1. The CDR3 spans 16 residues. Per germline, CDR1 SNHLY and CDR2 FYNNEI. Trimming cost V 0 bases and J 0 bases; bases outside gene matches: 3. This chain's CDR3 is CASSEAPGQGSYEQYF. The CDR3 DNA sequence: TGTGCCAGCAGTGAAGCGCCGGGACAGGGCTCCTACGAGCAGTACTTC. The whole variable domain, filled in from reference TRBV2 and TRBJ2-7, reads EPEVTQTPSHQVTQMGQEVILRCVPISNHLYFYWYRQILGQKVEFLVSFYNNEISEKSEIFDDQFSVERPDGSNFTLKIRSTKLEDSAMYFCASSEAPGQGSYEQYFGPGTRLTVT.

The chain is built from TRBV29-1 and TRBJ1-1; TRBD1 might be the D (5 bases). Deletions cut 5 bases from V and 1 base from J, with 11 bases between. The CDR3 is 13 amino acids. The germline V gene has CDR1 SQVTM and CDR2 ANQGSEA. CDR3 loop: CSVLRTTNTEAFF. CDR3 DNA: TGCAGCGTTTTGAGGACAACGAACACTGAAGCTTTCTTT.

The gene calls are TRBV11-2 and TRBJ2-7; tentative D call: TRBD1 (6 bases). Germline CDR1 SGHAT, CDR2 FQNNGV. Trimming left V 1 base short and J 9 bases short, with 13 bases between. The CDR3 spans 13 residues. The CDR3 here is CASSLGTAWGQYF. CDR3 sequence (DNA): TGTGCCAGCAGCTTAGGGACAGCCTGGGGGCAGTACTTC.

The V gene is TRBV25-1, the J gene TRBJ2-2; maybe TRBD1 (6 bases). The germline gives CDR1 MGHDK, CDR2 SYGVNS. V was clipped by 3 bases and J by 1 base, with 9 bases between them. The length of the CDR3 is 15 residues. Here the CDR3 DNA reads TGTGCCAGCAGTGATAGGACAGTGAACACCGGGGAGCTGTTTTTT. It translates to CASSDRTVNTGELFF.

This rearrangement joins TRBV11-1 to TRBJ1-1; the D gene is possibly TRBD1 (5 bases). This CDR3 region has 16 residues. Trimming shortened V by 1 base and J by 7 bases, and 19 bases separated the two germline ends. Per germline, CDR1 SGHAT and CDR2 FQDESV (reference sequence). The CDR3 region is CASSLGQGSGHGEAFF. The CDR3 bases are TGTGCCAGCAGCTTAGGTCAGGGTAGCGGCCATGGTGAAGCTTTCTTT.

The chain uses TRBV19 and TRBJ1-5, with D hard to call. CDR3 length equals 15 residues. Trimming removed 1 base at V and 2 bases at J, with 9 bases between. Per the germline V gene, CDR1 is LNHDA and CDR2 is SQIVND (reference sequence). CDR3 loop: CASSIGRRGNQPQHF. DNA of the CDR3: TGTGCCAGTAGTATAGGTCGGAGAGGCAATCAGCCCCAGCATTTT.

The chain combines TRBV5-5 with TRBJ1-2; D is ambiguous. The CDR3 sequence is 14 residues long. Germline loops: CDR1 SGHKS, CDR2 YYEKEE (reference sequence). V dropped 0 bases and J dropped 5 bases, with 11 bases sitting between them. This CDR3 is CASSLAPALYGYTF. CDR3 nucleotide sequence: TGTGCCAGCAGCTTGGCCCCAGCGCTTTATGGCTACACCTTC.

CDR3 sequence reads: CASSLAGGRETQYF. For the CDR3, the DNA is TGCGCCAGCAGCTTGGCAGGGGGCAGGGAGACCCAGTACTTC. The rearrangement uses TRBV5-1 and TRBJ2-5; 8 nucleotides align to TRBD1. After removal of 0 bases from V and 5 bases from J, the junction contained 3 bases not matched to a gene. The germline gives CDR1 SGHRS, CDR2 YFSETQ. The CDR3 loop spans 14 amino acids.

The genes are TRBV2 and TRBJ1-2; TRBD1 matches 10 bases. Germline V gene sequence: CDR1 SNHLY, CDR2 FYNNEI. V dropped 6 bases and J dropped 8; count of bases not matched to a gene: 9. CDR3 length equals 14 residues. This CDR3 reads CASRGDRGIQGYTF. The CDR3 nucleotides are TGTGCCAGCAGGGGGGACAGGGGTATCCAAGGCTACACCTTC. The full variable domain, with the rest looked up from reference TRBV2 and TRBJ1-2, is EPEVTQTPSHQVTQMGQEVILRCVPISNHLYFYWYRQILGQKVEFLVSFYNNEISEKSEIFDDQFSVERPDGSNFTLKIRSTKLEDSAMYFCASRGDRGIQGYTFGSGTRLTVV.

This clone has a handful of counts. The CDR3 loop is CASSPRGTGYYEQYF. CDR3 coding DNA: TGTGCCAGTAGTCCGCGTGGGACAGGGTACTACGAGCAGTACTTC. The chain joins TRBV19 to TRBJ2-7, with 9 bases aligning to TRBD1. J lost 3 bases, V lost 5 bases, and 8 bases had no gene match. The CDR3 spans 15 residues. CDR1 and CDR2 (germline): LNHDA, SQIVND (reference sequence).

This clone was detected once. The sample holds other DNA sequences that translate to the same CDR3. This chain links TRBV6-5 with TRBJ1-2; possibly TRBD1 for D (6 bases). The CDR3 contains 13 residues. Germline CDR1 MNHEY, CDR2 SVGAGI. Trimming pared 5 bases from V and 3 bases from J, leaving 10 bases between. CDR3 coding DNA: TGTGCCAGCAGTAGGGGGAGCGACTATGGCTACACCTTC. Translation: CASSRGSDYGYTF.

This clone was detected only a few times. The rearrangement uses TRBV4-1 and TRBJ1-5, with a tentative D call TRBD1 (5 bases). V was cut by 5 bases and J by 2 bases, with 10 bases left in between. CDR3 length: 14 amino acids. Per the germline V gene, CDR1 is MGHRA and CDR2 is YSYEKL. The CDR3 reads CASSNTGGNQPQHF. In nucleotides, the CDR3 is TGCGCCAGCAGCAACACAGGTGGCAATCAGCCCCAGCATTTT.

The chain employs TRBV29-1 and TRBJ1-1; unclear D gene. V was clipped by 3 bases and J by 4 bases, with 15 bases between them. CDR1 and CDR2 from the germline V gene are SQVTM and ANQGSEA. The CDR3 consists of 14 residues. CDR3 nucleotides: TGCAGCGTTGATTCTCCGGGAGCAGGCACTGAAGCTTTCTTT. Translated: CSVDSPGAGTEAFF.

V is TRBV7-2 and J is TRBJ1-5; 7 nucleotides match TRBD1. V shed 1 base, J shed 3 bases, and the junction held 9 bases outside the gene matches. Germline V CDR1 and CDR2: SGHTA, FQGNSA. This CDR3 region has 17 residues. The CDR3 DNA reads as TGTGCCAGCAGCTTAGTGGCAGGGGGGAACAACAATCAGCCCCAGCATTTT. Translating gives CASSLVAGGNNNQPQHF.

The chain carries TRBV19 and TRBJ1-2; possible D gene TRBD1, 5 bases. The length of the CDR3 is 15 residues. V was trimmed by 0 bases and J by 4 bases, leaving 12 bases between them. Germline V lookup: CDR1 LNHDA, CDR2 SQIVND (reference sequence). This chain's CDR3 is CASSIDLRGGYGYTF. The CDR3 region has the DNA TGTGCCAGTAGTATAGATCTAAGGGGCGGCTATGGCTACACCTTC.

This chain links TRBV2 with TRBJ2-1; D perhaps matches TRBD1 (5 bases). Trimming cost V 2 bases and J 8 bases, with 10 bases left between them. The CDR3 extends over 13 amino acids. Germline values: CDR1 SNHLY, CDR2 FYNNEI. The CDR3 loop is CASSELAGYEQFF. CDR3 DNA: TGTGCCAGCAGTGAATTGGCAGGGTATGAGCAGTTCTTC.

This clone was recorded only once. V usage is TRBV28 and J usage is TRBJ1-2; 8 bases align to TRBD1. Germline CDR1 and CDR2: MDHEN and SYDVKM. Trimming removed 6 bases from V and 6 bases from J; junction bases left unmatched: 18. This CDR3 has 17 amino acids. The CDR3 DNA reads as TGTGCCAGCAGACCTCCACCTTTTGACAGGGGCTTGCATGGCTACACCTTC. It translates to CASRPPPFDRGLHGYTF.

There are a few counts of this clone. This chain connects TRBV4-1 to TRBJ1-5; D gene ambiguous. Germline CDR1 MGHRA, CDR2 YSYEKL. The ends were cut back, 2 bases at V and 6 bases at J, with 8 bases in the middle. This CDR3 comprises 13 residues. The CDR3 protein is CASSQSRSQPQHF. CDR3 bases: TGCGCCAGCAGCCAATCGAGGAGTCAGCCCCAGCATTTT.

This clone has just a few counts. The CDR3 DNA is TGTGCCAGCAGTCCGCACAGGGTGACTGAAGCTTTCTTT. Protein sequence: CASSPHRVTEAFF. The chain joins TRBV28 to TRBJ1-1; D possibly corresponds to TRBD1 (6 bases). The CDR3 is made up of 13 amino acids. Trimming left V 5 bases short and J 5 bases short, with 12 bases between. Germline assignment: CDR1 MDHEN and CDR2 SYDVKM.

The chain has TRBV6-5 and TRBJ1-1, with 7 bases fitting TRBD1. This CDR3 comprises 13 residues. The V and J ends lost 2 bases and 5 bases, in that order; junction bases with no gene match: 2. Per the germline V gene, CDR1 is MNHEY and CDR2 is SVGAGI. The CDR3 DNA follows: TGTGCCAGCAGTTACCAGGGGGATACTGAAGCTTTCTTT. Translation gives CASSYQGDTEAFF.

The chain uses TRBV18 and TRBJ1-4; D not certain. V lost 2 bases to trimming and J lost 10 bases, with 11 bases between them. The CDR3 runs to 13 residues. Germline CDR1 KGHSH, CDR2 LQKENI. The CDR3 bases are TGTGCCAGCTCACCAACGGAGGAACGAAAACTGTTTTTT. Encoded protein: CASSPTEERKLFF.

The gene calls are TRBV5-1 and TRBJ2-2, with D maybe TRBD1 (5 bases). This CDR3 spans 14 amino acids. V was trimmed by 3 bases and J by 3 bases, leaving 9 bases between them. In germline, CDR1 is SGHRS, CDR2 YFSETQ. The CDR3 sequence: CASSSGQYTGELFF. CDR3 in DNA: TGCGCCAGCAGCTCCGGACAATACACCGGGGAGCTGTTTTTT.

The chain links TRBV19 to TRBJ2-7; D gene unclear. The germline gives CDR1 LNHDA, CDR2 SQIVND (reference sequence). This CDR3 is 13 amino acids long. V lost 1 base, J lost 7 bases, and 11 bases lay in between. The CDR3 DNA reads as TGTGCCAGTAGTATAGCTATCGGTTCGGAGCAGTACTTC. This sequence encodes CASSIAIGSEQYF.

The chain has TRBV28 and TRBJ2-3, with 11 positions matching TRBD2. The CDR3 is 15 residues long. Germline assignment: CDR1 MDHEN and CDR2 SYDVKM. V shed 5 bases and J 2 bases; nucleotides not matched to a gene: 3. The DNA of the CDR3 is TGTGCCAGCAGTCTGGGACTAGCGGCCACAGATACGCAGTATTTT. Residues: CASSLGLAATDTQYF.

This chain connects TRBV25-1 to TRBJ2-7; the match to TRBD2 covers 14 bases. Trimming removed 10 bases from V and 1 base from J; junction bases left unmatched: 3. The CDR3 is 14 residues long. Germline assignment: CDR1 MGHDK and CDR2 SYGVNS. The CDR3 sequence: CATRLAGGSYEQYF. DNA of the CDR3: TGTGCCACCAGACTAGCGGGAGGGTCCTACGAGCAGTACTTC.

The rearrangement links TRBV2 to TRBJ2-5; 8 positions agree with TRBD2. The CDR3 has 15 amino acids. Trimming at V came to 3 bases and at J to 2 bases, leaving 5 bases not matched to a gene. Germline lookup yields CDR1 SNHLY and CDR2 FYNNEI. The CDR3 DNA reads as TGTGCCAGCAGTGAGGGACTAGGTCAACAAGAGACCCAGTACTTC. It specifies CASSEGLGQQETQYF.

The chain carries TRBV5-1 and TRBJ2-1; TRBD2 matches at 15 bases. J gave up 8 bases and V 0 bases, and 6 bases lay outside the gene matches. CDR1 SGHRS and CDR2 YFSETQ come from the germline V gene. There are 17 residues in the CDR3. This CDR3 reads CASSLEGLAGGKDEQFF. In DNA form, the CDR3 reads TGCGCCAGCAGCTTGGAGGGACTAGCGGGGGGTAAGGATGAGCAGTTCTTC.